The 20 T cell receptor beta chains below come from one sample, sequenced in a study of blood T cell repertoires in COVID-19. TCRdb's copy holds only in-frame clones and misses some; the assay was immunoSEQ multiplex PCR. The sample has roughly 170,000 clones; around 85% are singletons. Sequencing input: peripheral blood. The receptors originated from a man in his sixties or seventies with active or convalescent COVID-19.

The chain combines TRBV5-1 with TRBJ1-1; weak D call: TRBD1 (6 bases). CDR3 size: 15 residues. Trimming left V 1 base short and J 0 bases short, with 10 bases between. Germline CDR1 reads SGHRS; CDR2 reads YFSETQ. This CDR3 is CASSLSGVMNTEAFF. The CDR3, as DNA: TGCGCCAGCAGCTTGTCAGGGGTCATGAACACTGAAGCTTTCTTT.

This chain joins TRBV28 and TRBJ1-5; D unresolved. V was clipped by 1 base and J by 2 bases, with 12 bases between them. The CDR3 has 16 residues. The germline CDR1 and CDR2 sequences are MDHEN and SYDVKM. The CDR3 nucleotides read TGTGCCAGCAGTTTATTTGAGGGTATGGGCAATCAGCCCCAGCATTTT. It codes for CASSLFEGMGNQPQHF.

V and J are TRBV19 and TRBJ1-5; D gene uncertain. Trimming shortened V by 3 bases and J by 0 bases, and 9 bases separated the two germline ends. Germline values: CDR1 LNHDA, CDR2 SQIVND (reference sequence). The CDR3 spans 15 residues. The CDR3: CASSIPSYSNQPQHF. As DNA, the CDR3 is TGTGCCAGTAGTATCCCCTCGTATAGCAATCAGCCCCAGCATTTT.

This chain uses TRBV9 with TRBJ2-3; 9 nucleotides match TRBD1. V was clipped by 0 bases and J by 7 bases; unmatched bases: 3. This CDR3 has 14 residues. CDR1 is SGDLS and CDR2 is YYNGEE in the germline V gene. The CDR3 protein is CASSVGQGGNTQYF. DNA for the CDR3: TGTGCCAGCAGCGTAGGACAGGGGGGGAATACGCAGTATTTT.

The CDR3 sequence is CAIRGQYYEQYF. The CDR3, as DNA: TGTGCCATCCGTGGACAGTACTACGAGCAGTACTTC. V gene TRBV10-3 combines with J gene TRBJ2-7, with TRBD1 as a possible D gene (6 bases). Trimming took 8 bases from V and 3 from J, leaving 11 bases between them. CDR1 is ENHRY, CDR2 SYGVKD, per germline. The CDR3 extends over 12 amino acids.

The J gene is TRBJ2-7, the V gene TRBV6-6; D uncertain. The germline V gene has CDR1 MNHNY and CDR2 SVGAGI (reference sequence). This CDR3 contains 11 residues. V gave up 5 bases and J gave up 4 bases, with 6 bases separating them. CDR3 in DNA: TGTGCCAGCAGTCACAGATACGAGCAGTACTTC. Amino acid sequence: CASSHRYEQYF.

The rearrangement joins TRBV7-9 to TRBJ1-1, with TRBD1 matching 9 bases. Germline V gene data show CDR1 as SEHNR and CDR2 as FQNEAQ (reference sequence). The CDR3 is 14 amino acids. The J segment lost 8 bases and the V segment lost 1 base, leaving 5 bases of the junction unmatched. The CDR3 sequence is CASSLGTGDLEAFF. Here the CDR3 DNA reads TGTGCCAGCAGCTTAGGGACAGGGGACCTAGAAGCTTTCTTT.

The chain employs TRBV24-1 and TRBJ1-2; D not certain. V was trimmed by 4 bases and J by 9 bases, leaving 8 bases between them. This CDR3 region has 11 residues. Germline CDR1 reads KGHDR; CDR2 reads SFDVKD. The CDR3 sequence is CATSDRSSYTF. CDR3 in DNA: TGTGCCACCAGTGACCGGAGTAGCTACACCTTC.

The CDR3 sequence is CASKAGAGETQYF. CDR3 in DNA: TGTGCCAGTAAAGCGGGAGCGGGAGAGACCCAGTACTTC. This chain links TRBV19 with TRBJ2-5, with 8 bases aligning to TRBD2. Germline lookup yields CDR1 LNHDA and CDR2 SQIVND (reference sequence). There are 13 residues in the CDR3. Trimming at V came to 7 bases and at J to 4 bases, leaving 5 bases not matched to a gene.

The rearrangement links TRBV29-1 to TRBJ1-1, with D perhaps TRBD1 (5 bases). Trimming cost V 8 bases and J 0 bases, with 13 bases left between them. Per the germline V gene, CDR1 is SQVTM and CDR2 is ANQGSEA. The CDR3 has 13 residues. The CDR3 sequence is CSILTDMNTEAFF. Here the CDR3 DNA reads TGCAGCATACTGACAGATATGAACACTGAAGCTTTCTTT.

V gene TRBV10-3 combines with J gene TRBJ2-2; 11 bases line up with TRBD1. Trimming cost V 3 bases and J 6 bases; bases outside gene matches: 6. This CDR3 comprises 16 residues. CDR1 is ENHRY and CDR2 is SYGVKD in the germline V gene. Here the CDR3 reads CAISESGQGEAGELFF. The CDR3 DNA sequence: TGTGCCATCAGTGAATCGGGACAGGGGGAGGCCGGGGAGCTGTTTTTT.

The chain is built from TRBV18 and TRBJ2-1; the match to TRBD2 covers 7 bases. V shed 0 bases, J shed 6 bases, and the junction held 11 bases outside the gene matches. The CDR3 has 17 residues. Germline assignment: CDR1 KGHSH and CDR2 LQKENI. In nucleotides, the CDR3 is TGTGCCAGCTCACCACCCTCGTGGTCGGGGGGTGGCAATGAGCAGTTCTTC. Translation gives CASSPPSWSGGGNEQFF.

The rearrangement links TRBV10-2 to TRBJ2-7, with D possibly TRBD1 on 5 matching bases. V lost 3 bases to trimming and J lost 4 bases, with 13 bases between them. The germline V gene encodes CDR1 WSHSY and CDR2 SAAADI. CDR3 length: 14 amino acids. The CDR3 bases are TGCGCCAGCAGTGAAGCTAGGGGTATTTACGAGCAGTACTTC. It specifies CASSEARGIYEQYF.

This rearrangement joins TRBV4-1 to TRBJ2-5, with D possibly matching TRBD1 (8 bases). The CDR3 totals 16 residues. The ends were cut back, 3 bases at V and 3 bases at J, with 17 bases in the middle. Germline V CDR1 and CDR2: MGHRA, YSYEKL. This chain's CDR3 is CASSQGRGQAKETQYF. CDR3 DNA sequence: TGCGCCAGCAGCCAGGGGAGGGGACAGGCGAAAGAGACCCAGTACTTC.

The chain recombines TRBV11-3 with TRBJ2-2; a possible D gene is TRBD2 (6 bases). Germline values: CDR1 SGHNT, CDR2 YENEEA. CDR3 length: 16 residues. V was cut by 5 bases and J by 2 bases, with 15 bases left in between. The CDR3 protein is CASSPTLASNTGELFF. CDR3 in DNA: TGTGCCAGCAGCCCTACACTAGCTTCAAACACCGGGGAGCTGTTTTTT. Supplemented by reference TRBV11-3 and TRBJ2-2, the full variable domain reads EAGVVQSPRYKIIEKKQPVAFWCNPISGHNTLYWYLQNLGQGPELLIRYENEEAVDDSQLPKDRFSAERLKGVDSTLKIQPAELGDSAVYLCASSPTLASNTGELFFGEGSRLTVL.

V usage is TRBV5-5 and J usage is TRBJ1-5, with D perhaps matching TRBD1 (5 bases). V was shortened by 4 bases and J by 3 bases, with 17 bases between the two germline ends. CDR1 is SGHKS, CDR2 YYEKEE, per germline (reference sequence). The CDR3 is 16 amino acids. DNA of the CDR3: TGTGCCAGCAGCCATGCCGAGGGACTGCTCAATCAGCCCCAGCATTTT. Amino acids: CASSHAEGLLNQPQHF.

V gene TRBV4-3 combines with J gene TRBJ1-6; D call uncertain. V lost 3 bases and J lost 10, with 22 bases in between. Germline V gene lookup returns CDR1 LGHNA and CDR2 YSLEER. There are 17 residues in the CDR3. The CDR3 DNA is TGCGCCAGCAGCCAGTATTCGGCCTACAGCATAAGCTCACCCCTCCACTTT. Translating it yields CASSQYSAYSISSPLHF.

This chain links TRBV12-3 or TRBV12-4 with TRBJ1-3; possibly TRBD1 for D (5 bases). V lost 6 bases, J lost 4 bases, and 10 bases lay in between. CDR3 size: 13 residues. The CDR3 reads CASSQGVGNTIYF. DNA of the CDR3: TGTGCCAGCAGCCAAGGGGTAGGAAACACCATATATTTT.

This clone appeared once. CDR3 protein: CASRPTRNYNEQFF. CDR3 nucleotide sequence: TGTGCCAGCAGGCCGACTAGAAACTACAATGAGCAGTTCTTC. The chain has TRBV7-2 and TRBJ2-1; a weak D match, TRBD2 (6 bases). Germline-derived CDR1 and CDR2 are SGHTA and FQGNSA. The CDR3 is 14 amino acids. With 6 bases removed from V and 3 bases from J, the gap between germline ends came to 12 bases.

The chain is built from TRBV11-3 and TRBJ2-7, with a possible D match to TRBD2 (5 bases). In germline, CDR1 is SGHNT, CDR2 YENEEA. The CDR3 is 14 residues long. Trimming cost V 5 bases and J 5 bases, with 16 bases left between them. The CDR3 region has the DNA TGTGCCAGCAGCAAACCTGGACTCCCTCACGAGCAGTACTTC. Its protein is CASSKPGLPHEQYF. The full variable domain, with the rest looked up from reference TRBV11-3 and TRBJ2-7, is EAGVVQSPRYKIIEKKQPVAFWCNPISGHNTLYWYLQNLGQGPELLIRYENEEAVDDSQLPKDRFSAERLKGVDSTLKIQPAELGDSAVYLCASSKPGLPHEQYFGPGTRLTVT.